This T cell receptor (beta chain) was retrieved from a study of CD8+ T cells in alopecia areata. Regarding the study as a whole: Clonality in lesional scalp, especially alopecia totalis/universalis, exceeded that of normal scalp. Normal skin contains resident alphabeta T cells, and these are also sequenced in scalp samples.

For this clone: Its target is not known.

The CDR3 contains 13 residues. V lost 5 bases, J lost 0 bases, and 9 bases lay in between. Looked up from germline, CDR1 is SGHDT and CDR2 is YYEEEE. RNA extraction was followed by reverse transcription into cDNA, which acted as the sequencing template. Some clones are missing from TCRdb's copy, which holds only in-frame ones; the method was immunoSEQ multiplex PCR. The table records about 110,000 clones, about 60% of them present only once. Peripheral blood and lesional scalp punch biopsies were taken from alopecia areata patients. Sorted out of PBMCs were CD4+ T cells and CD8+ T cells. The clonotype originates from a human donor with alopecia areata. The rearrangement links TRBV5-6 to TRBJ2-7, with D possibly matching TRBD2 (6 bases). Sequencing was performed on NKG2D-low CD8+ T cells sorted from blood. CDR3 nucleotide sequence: TGTGCCAGCAGTACGGGGGTCTCCTACGAGCAGTACTTC. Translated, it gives CASSTGVSYEQYF.